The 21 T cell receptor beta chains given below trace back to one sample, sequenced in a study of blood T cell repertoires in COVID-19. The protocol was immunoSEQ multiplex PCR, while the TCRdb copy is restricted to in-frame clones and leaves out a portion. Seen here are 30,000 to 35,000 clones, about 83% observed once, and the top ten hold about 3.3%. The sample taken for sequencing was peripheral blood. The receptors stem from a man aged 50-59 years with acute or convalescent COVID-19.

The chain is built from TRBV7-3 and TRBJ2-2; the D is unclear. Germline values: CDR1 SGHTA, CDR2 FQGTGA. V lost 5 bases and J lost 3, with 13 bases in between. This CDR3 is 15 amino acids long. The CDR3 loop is CASSPLGAYTGELFF. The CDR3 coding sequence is TGTGCCAGCAGCCCCCTAGGAGCGTACACCGGGGAGCTGTTTTTT. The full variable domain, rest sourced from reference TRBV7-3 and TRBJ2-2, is GAGVSQTPSNKVTEKGKYVELRCDPISGHTALYWYRQSLGQGPEFLIYFQGTGAADDSGLPNDRFFAVRPEGSVSTLKIQRTERGDSAVYLCASSPLGAYTGELFFGEGSRLTVL.

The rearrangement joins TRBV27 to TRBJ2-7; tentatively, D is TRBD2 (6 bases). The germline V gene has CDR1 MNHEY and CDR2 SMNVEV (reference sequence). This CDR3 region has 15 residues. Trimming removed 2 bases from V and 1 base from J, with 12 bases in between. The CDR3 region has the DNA TGTGCCAGCAGTTTAACCCCGGGACTTTCCTACGAGCAGTACTTC. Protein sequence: CASSLTPGLSYEQYF.

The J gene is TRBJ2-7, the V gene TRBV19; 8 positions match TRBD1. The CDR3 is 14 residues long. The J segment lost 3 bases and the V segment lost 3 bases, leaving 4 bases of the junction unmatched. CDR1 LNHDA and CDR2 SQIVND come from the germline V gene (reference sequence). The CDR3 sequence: CASSIGQGFYEQYF. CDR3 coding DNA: TGTGCCAGTAGTATCGGACAGGGATTCTACGAGCAGTACTTC.

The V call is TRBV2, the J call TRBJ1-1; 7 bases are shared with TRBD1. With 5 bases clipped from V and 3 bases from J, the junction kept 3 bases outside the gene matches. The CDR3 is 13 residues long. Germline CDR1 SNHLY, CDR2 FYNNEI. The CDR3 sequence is CASSWGTDTEAFF. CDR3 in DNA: TGTGCCAGCAGTTGGGGGACAGACACTGAAGCTTTCTTT. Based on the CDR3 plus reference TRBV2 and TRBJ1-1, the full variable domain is EPEVTQTPSHQVTQMGQEVILRCVPISNHLYFYWYRQILGQKVEFLVSFYNNEISEKSEIFDDQFSVERPDGSNFTLKIRSTKLEDSAMYFCASSWGTDTEAFFGQGTRLTVV.

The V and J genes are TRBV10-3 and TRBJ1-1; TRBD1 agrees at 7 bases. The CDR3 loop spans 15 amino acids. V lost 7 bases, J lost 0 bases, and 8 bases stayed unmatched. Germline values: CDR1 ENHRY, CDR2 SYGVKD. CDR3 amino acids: CAITPRTGVNTEAFF. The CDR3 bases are TGTGCCATCACCCCCCGGACAGGCGTGAACACTGAAGCTTTCTTT.

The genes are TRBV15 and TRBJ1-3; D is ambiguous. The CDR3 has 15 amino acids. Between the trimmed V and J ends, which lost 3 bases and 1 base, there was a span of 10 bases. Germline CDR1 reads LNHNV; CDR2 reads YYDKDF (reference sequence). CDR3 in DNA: TGTGCCACCAGCAGCCGCCTAAGTTCTGGAAACACCATATATTTT. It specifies CATSSRLSSGNTIYF.

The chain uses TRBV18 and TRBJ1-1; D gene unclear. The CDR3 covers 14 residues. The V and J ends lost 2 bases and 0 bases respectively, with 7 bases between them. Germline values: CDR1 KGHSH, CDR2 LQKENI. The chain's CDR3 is CASSPSTLNTEAFF. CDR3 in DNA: TGTGCCAGCTCACCAAGCACCCTGAACACTGAAGCTTTCTTT. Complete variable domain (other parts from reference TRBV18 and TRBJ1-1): NAGVMQNPRHLVRRRGQEARLRCSPMKGHSHVYWYRQLPEEGLKFMVYLQKENIIDESGMPKERFSAEFPKEGPSILRIQQVVRGDSAAYFCASSPSTLNTEAFFGQGTRLTVV.

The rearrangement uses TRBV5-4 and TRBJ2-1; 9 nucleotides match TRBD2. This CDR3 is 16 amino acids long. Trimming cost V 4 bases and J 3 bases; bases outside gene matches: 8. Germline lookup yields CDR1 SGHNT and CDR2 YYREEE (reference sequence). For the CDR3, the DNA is TGTGCCAGCAGCCAACCCGGGACTAGCCTCTACAATGAGCAGTTCTTC. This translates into CASSQPGTSLYNEQFF.

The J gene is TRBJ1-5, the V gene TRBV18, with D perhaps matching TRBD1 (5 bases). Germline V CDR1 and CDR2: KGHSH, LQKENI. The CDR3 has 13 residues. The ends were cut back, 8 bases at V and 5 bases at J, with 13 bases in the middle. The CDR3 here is CASKGAGDQPQHF. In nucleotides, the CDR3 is TGTGCCAGCAAAGGGGCAGGCGATCAGCCCCAGCATTTT.

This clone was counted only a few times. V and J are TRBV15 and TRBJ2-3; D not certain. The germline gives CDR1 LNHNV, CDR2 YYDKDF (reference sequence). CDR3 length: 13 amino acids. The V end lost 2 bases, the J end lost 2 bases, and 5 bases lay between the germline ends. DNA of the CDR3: TGTGCCACCAGCAGACCTCCCACAGATACGCAGTATTTT. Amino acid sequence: CATSRPPTDTQYF. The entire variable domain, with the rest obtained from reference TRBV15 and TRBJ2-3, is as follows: DAMVIQNPRYQVTQFGKPVTLSCSQTLNHNVMYWYQQKSSQAPKLLFHYYDKDFNNEADTPDNFQSRRPNTSFCFLDIRSPGLGDTAMYLCATSRPPTDTQYFGPGTRLTVL.

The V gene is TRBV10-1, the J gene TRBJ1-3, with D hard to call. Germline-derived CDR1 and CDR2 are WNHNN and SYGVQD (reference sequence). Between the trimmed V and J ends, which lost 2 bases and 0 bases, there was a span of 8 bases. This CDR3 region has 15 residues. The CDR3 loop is CASSEEHTSGNTIYF. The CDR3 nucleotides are TGCGCCAGCAGTGAGGAACACACCTCTGGAAACACCATATATTTT.

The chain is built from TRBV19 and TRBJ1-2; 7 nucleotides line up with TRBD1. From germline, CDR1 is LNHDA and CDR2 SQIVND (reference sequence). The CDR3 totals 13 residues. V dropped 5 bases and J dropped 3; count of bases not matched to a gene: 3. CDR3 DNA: TGTGCCAGTAGTGGACAGGCCTACTATGGCTACACCTTC. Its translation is CASSGQAYYGYTF.

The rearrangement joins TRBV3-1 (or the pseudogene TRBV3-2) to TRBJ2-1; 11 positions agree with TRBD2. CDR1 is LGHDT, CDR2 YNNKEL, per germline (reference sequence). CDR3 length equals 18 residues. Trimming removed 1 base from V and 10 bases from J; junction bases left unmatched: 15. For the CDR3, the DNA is TGTGCCAGCAGCCAAGCTCTGTCTAGCGGGAGGATTATCGGCGAGCAGTTCTTC. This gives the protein CASSQALSSGRIIGEQFF.

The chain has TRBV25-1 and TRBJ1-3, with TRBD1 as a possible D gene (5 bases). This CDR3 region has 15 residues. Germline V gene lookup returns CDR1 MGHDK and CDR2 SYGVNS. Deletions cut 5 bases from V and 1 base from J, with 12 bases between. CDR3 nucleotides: TGTGCCAGCAGTCCCGCGGAGGGGTCTGGAAACACCATATATTTT. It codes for CASSPAEGSGNTIYF.

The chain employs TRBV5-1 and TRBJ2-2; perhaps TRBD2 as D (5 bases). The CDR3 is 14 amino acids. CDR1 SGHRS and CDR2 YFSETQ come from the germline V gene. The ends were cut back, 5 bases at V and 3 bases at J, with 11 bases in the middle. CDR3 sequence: CASRVLADTGELFF. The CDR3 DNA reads TGCGCCAGCAGGGTGCTAGCCGACACCGGGGAGCTGTTTTTT.

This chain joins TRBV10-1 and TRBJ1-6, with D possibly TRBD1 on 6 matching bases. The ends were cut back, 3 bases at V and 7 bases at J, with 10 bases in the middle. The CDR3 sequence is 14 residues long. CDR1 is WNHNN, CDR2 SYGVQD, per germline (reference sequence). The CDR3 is CASSEVRGNSPLHF. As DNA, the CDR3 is TGCGCCAGCAGTGAAGTCAGGGGAAATTCACCCCTCCACTTT.

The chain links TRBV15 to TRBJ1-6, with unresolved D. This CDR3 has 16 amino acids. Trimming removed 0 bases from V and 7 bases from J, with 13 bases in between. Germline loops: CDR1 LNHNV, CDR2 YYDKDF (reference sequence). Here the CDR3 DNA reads TGTGCCACCAGCAGAGATCACCCGGGAAAGAATTCACCCCTCCACTTT. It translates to CATSRDHPGKNSPLHF. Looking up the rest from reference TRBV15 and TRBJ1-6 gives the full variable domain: DAMVIQNPRYQVTQFGKPVTLSCSQTLNHNVMYWYQQKSSQAPKLLFHYYDKDFNNEADTPDNFQSRRPNTSFCFLDIRSPGLGDTAMYLCATSRDHPGKNSPLHFGNGTRLTVT.

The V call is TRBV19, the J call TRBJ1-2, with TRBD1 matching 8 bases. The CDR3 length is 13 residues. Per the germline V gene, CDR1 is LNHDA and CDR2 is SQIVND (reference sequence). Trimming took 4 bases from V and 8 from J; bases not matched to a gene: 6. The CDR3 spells CASSRTGRFGYTF. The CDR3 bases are TGTGCCAGTAGTAGGACAGGGCGATTCGGCTACACCTTC.

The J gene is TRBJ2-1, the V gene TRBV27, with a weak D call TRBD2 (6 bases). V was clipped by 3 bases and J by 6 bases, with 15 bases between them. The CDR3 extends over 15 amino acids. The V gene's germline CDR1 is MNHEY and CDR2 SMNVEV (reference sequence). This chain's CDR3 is CASSFRDSAGNEQFF. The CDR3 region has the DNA TGTGCCAGCAGTTTCCGGGACTCCGCGGGCAATGAGCAGTTCTTC.

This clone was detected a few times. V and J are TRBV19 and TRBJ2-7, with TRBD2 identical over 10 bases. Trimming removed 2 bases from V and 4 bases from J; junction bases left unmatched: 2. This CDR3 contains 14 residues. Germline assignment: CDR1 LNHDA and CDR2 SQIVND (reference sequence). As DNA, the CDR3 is TGTGCCAGTAGTATACAAGCGGGAGGGTACGAGCAGTACTTC. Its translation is CASSIQAGGYEQYF.

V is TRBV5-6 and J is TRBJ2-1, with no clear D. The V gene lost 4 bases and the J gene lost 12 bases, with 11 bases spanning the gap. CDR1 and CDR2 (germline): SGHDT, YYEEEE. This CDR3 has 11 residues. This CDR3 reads CASSLSSLQFF. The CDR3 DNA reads TGTGCCAGCAGCCTCAGTAGCCTGCAGTTCTTC.